Below are 5 T cell receptor beta chains sequenced from a single sample in a study of early T cells in non-severe SARS-CoV-2 infection (dated by TCRdb to 2020 to 2022). Receptor amplification or capture employed 5' RACE. Sequencing instrument: NextSeq 500. The public sequencing data were trimmed at Q25 with fastp and processed into clonotypes with MiXCR by TCRdb, which kept only in-frame beta chains. Entries that share a CDR3 protein sequence are merged under the most common genes and DNA. The sample includes about 28,000 distinct CDR3 sequences, with 4.5% to 5.5% observed a single time. The biggest ten clones account for approximately 2.4% of the sample. Sequencing was done on a sample of whole blood. The receptors were sampled from an adult who was a healthcare worker with PCR-confirmed SARS-CoV-2 infection or an uninfected control (not recorded which).

This clonotype was found many times. The rearrangement joins TRBV24-1 to TRBJ2-2, with D perhaps TRBD1 (6 bases). The length of the CDR3 is 14 residues. Trimming shortened V by 6 bases and J by 1 base, and 8 bases separated the two germline ends. Germline lookup yields CDR1 KGHDR and CDR2 SFDVKD. Here the CDR3 DNA reads TGTGCCACCAGTCGGGGACAGAACACCGGGGAGCTGTTTTTT. Translation: CATSRGQNTGELFF.

The chain recombines TRBV11-3 with TRBJ2-1; D tentatively fits TRBD1 or TRBD2 (6 bases each). CDR3 size: 14 residues. Germline CDR1 and CDR2: SGHNT and YENEEA. With 5 bases removed from V and 10 bases from J, the gap between germline ends came to 18 bases. This CDR3 reads CASSRGLTGGEQFF. The CDR3 coding sequence is TGTGCCAGCAGCCGGGGACTGACCGGGGGCGAGCAGTTCTTC.

The chain combines TRBV7-9 with TRBJ2-3; 9 nucleotides line up with TRBD2. Germline CDR1 and CDR2: SEHNR and FQNEAQ (reference sequence). Trimming removed 6 bases from V and 6 bases from J; junction bases left unmatched: 16. This CDR3 is built from 17 residues. DNA for the CDR3: TGTGCCAGCAGAGGAGGGTCTAGCGGGGCCACGGGGGATACGCAGTATTTT. Protein: CASRGGSSGATGDTQYF.

This clonotype was seen only a few times. The chain links TRBV30 to TRBJ1-1; no definite D call. This CDR3 contains 14 residues. V lost 2 bases and J lost 3, with 13 bases in between. Germline V gene sequence: CDR1 GTSNPN, CDR2 SVGIG (reference sequence). CDR3 residues: CAWSKEGGDTEAFF. CDR3 nucleotide sequence: TGTGCCTGGAGTAAGGAGGGCGGAGACACTGAAGCTTTCTTT.

This clonotype was detected many times. This chain joins TRBV6-5 and TRBJ2-7, with D perhaps matching TRBD2 (6 bases). Between the trimmed V and J ends, which lost 4 bases and 3 bases, there was a span of 10 bases. The CDR3 runs to 13 residues. Germline V gene lookup returns CDR1 MNHEY and CDR2 SVGAGI. CDR3 residues: CASSSSENYEQYF. CDR3 nucleotide sequence: TGTGCCAGCAGTTCTAGCGAGAACTACGAGCAGTACTTC.